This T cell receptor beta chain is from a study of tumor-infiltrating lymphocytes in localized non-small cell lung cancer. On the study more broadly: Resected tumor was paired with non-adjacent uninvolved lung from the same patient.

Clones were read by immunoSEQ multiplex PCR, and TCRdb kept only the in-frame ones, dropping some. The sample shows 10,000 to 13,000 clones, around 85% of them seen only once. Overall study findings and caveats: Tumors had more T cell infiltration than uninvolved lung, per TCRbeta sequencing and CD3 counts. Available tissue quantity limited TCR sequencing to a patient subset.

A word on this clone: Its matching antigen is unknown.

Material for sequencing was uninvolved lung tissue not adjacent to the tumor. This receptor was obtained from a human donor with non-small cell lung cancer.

CDR3 in DNA: TGTGCCAGCAGCGTACTCGGAGATAGCAATCAGCCCCAGCATTTT. This encodes CASSVLGDSNQPQHF. The chain joins TRBV7-8 to TRBJ1-5; D call uncertain. CDR1 and CDR2 (germline): SGHVS, FQNEAQ. The CDR3 contains 15 residues. V was cut by 5 bases and J by 0 bases, with 11 bases left in between.